This T cell receptor beta chain was retrieved from a study of T cells after yellow fever vaccination. Production of TCR cDNA was by 5'RACE template switching, which also added a universal primer site and UMIs. From the 5' RACE reads, TCRdb called clonotypes with MiXCR, one entry per CDR3 protein. The repertoire consists of under 550,000 distinct CDR3 sequences, with 21% occurring once and the leading ten covering approximately 16%. V was trimmed by 0 bases and J by 1 base, leaving 7 bases between them. Germline CDR1 reads SGDLS; CDR2 reads YYNGEE. This CDR3 region has 14 residues. Study outcomes and limitations: The study found a weaker secondary response that peaked faster, day 5 versus 15.

This clonotype was counted many times. Its specificity is not known. The origin of this receptor is a man between 18 and 29 years old who received the YFV17D yellow fever vaccine. This chain joins TRBV9 and TRBJ2-5, with unresolved D. Here the sequenced sample was PBMCs, taken approximately 22 days after the first yellow fever vaccination. CDR3 sequence (DNA): TGTGCCAGCAGCGTAGATGGGTCCCAAGAGACCCAGTACTTC. This sequence encodes CASSVDGSQETQYF.